Listed below are T cell receptor beta chains from one sample, sequenced in a study of a mutant IDH1 vaccine in newly diagnosed glioma. The antigens of these receptors remain unknown. TCRdb's copy holds only in-frame clones and misses some; the assay was immunoSEQ multiplex PCR. The sample consists of about 50,000 clones, around 92% of them appearing once. The starting material was PBMCs, obtained from a glioma patient whose treatment included an IDH1 peptide vaccine. Receptors originate from a man aged 45 to 65 with glioma. The CDR3 runs from the conserved cysteine through the conserved F or W. The D gene is left open where the match is weak. Expanded clones are given a class, and other clones once, few, many or no size at all.

d_gene: -; j_gene: TRBJ2-6; abundance: -; v_gene: TRBV7-6; CDR3nt: TGTGCCAGCAGCTTAGACAGGTTCACAGGCTCTGGGGCCAACGTCCTGACTTTC; CDR3aa: CASSLDRFTGSGANVLTF
d_gene: -; j_gene: TRBJ2-7; abundance: -; v_gene: TRBV5-6; CDR3nt: TGTGCCAGCAGCTTGCGCCGGAACAGGTTGGTGGGCTACGAGCAGTACTTC; CDR3aa: CASSLRRNRLVGYEQYF
d_gene: TRBD1; j_gene: TRBJ1-2; abundance: -; v_gene: TRBV29-1; CDR3nt: TGCAGCGTTCGCCACAGGGGGAACTATGGCTACACCTTC; CDR3aa: CSVRHRGNYGYTF
d_gene: -; j_gene: TRBJ1-2; abundance: -; v_gene: TRBV28; CDR3nt: TGTGCCAGCATGCTAATTTCAGATGGCTACACCTTC; CDR3aa: CASMLISDGYTF
d_gene: -; j_gene: TRBJ2-3; abundance: -; v_gene: TRBV7-2; CDR3nt: TGTGCCAGCAGCTCCTCCGGACTCTACACAGATACGCAGTATTTT; CDR3aa: CASSSSGLYTDTQYF
d_gene: -; j_gene: TRBJ1-4; abundance: -; v_gene: TRBV5-6; CDR3nt: TGTGCCAGCAGCTTAGGACAGTCAGGGGAAAAACTGTTTTTT; CDR3aa: CASSLGQSGEKLFF
d_gene: -; j_gene: TRBJ1-2; abundance: once; v_gene: TRBV19; CDR3nt: TGTGCCAGTAGTATAGCGGCGGGCGACTATGGCTACACCTTC; CDR3aa: CASSIAAGDYGYTF
d_gene: -; j_gene: TRBJ2-2; abundance: once; v_gene: TRBV28; CDR3nt: TGTGCCAGCGTGATTCGCGGGCGGGGCGGGGAGCTGTTTTTT; CDR3aa: CASVIRGRGGELFF
d_gene: TRBD1; j_gene: TRBJ2-2; abundance: -; v_gene: TRBV7-9; CDR3nt: TGTGCCAGCAGCCTGCTACCGGGACAGGGGTTCACCGGGGAGCTGTTTTTT; CDR3aa: CASSLLPGQGFTGELFF
d_gene: TRBD2; j_gene: TRBJ2-5; abundance: -; v_gene: TRBV5-5; CDR3nt: TGTGCCAGCAGCCGGAAATTGACCTTTAGCGGGATGGGAGAGACCCAGTACTTC; CDR3aa: CASSRKLTFSGMGETQYF
d_gene: TRBD1; j_gene: TRBJ1-5; abundance: -; v_gene: TRBV4-2; CDR3nt: TGTGCCAGCAGCCAAGACCCCGACAGGGGGCGGGGTCAGCCCCAGCATTTT; CDR3aa: CASSQDPDRGRGQPQHF
d_gene: TRBD1; j_gene: TRBJ1-5; abundance: -; v_gene: TRBV2; CDR3nt: TGTGCCAGCAGCCCTCCCCCGTGGACAGGGGATAGCAATCAGCCCCAGCATTTT; CDR3aa: CASSPPPWTGDSNQPQHF
d_gene: TRBD1; j_gene: TRBJ2-7; abundance: -; v_gene: TRBV4-3; CDR3nt: TGCGCCAGCAGCCTAGAGGACAGGGTAGGCTACGAGCAGTACTTC; CDR3aa: CASSLEDRVGYEQYF
d_gene: -; j_gene: TRBJ2-7; abundance: -; v_gene: TRBV14; CDR3nt: TGTGCCAGCAGCCAAGATCGGCTAGCCTACGAGCAGTACTTC; CDR3aa: CASSQDRLAYEQYF
d_gene: -; j_gene: TRBJ2-7; abundance: -; v_gene: TRBV11-3; CDR3nt: TGTGCCAGCAGCTCCCACGATCGCCCGATCGAGCAGTACTTC; CDR3aa: CASSSHDRPIEQYF
d_gene: TRBD1; j_gene: TRBJ2-5; abundance: -; v_gene: TRBV18; CDR3nt: TGTGCCAGCTCACCCGGGACAGGGAAACAGACCCAGTACTTC; CDR3aa: CASSPGTGKQTQYF
d_gene: -; j_gene: TRBJ1-5; abundance: -; v_gene: TRBV30; CDR3nt: TGTGCCTGGAGTGGCGGACGTCGCAATCAGCCCCAGCATTTT; CDR3aa: CAWSGGRRNQPQHF
d_gene: TRBD1; j_gene: TRBJ2-7; abundance: -; v_gene: TRBV28; CDR3nt: TGTGCCAGCAGTCGGCAGGGGGTCTCGGACTACGAGCAGTACTTC; CDR3aa: CASSRQGVSDYEQYF
d_gene: -; j_gene: TRBJ1-2; abundance: -; v_gene: TRBV2; CDR3nt: TGTGCCAGCACCGACCGGTTTTATGGCTACACCTTC; CDR3aa: CASTDRFYGYTF
d_gene: -; j_gene: TRBJ2-3; abundance: -; v_gene: TRBV21-1; CDR3nt: TGTGCCAGCAGCAAACCCAGGGCCTGCACAGATACGCAGTATTTT; CDR3aa: CASSKPRACTDTQYF
d_gene: -; j_gene: TRBJ2-2; abundance: -; v_gene: TRBV5-1; CDR3nt: TGCGCCAGCAGCTTGGTTTTACGCGCCGCCGACACCGGGGAGCTGTTTTTT; CDR3aa: CASSLVLRAADTGELFF
d_gene: -; j_gene: TRBJ1-3; abundance: -; v_gene: TRBV7-2; CDR3nt: TGTGCCAGCAGCCCAGCCGGGCCGAGCTCTGGAAACACCATATATTTT; CDR3aa: CASSPAGPSSGNTIYF
d_gene: -; j_gene: TRBJ1-5; abundance: -; v_gene: TRBV4-1; CDR3nt: TGCGCCAGCAGCCACCTCGTCAGCAATCAGCCCCAGCATTTT; CDR3aa: CASSHLVSNQPQHF
d_gene: -; j_gene: TRBJ1-1; abundance: few; v_gene: TRBV19; CDR3nt: TGTGCCAGTAGTATTGGGCGAATGGGGAACACTGAAGCTTTCTTT; CDR3aa: CASSIGRMGNTEAFF
d_gene: -; j_gene: TRBJ1-2; abundance: -; v_gene: TRBV7-3; CDR3nt: TGTGCCAGCAGCTTATGGGGGGGGATGGGCTACACCTTC; CDR3aa: CASSLWGGMGYTF
d_gene: -; j_gene: TRBJ1-1; abundance: -; v_gene: TRBV4-2; CDR3nt: TGTGCCAGCAGCCAAGAACCCTCTATGAACACTGAAGCTTTCTTT; CDR3aa: CASSQEPSMNTEAFF
d_gene: -; j_gene: TRBJ1-2; abundance: -; v_gene: TRBV2; CDR3nt: TGTGCCAGCAGTGAAAGCTTAGGGGGAGGCTACACCTTC; CDR3aa: CASSESLGGGYTF
d_gene: TRBD1; j_gene: TRBJ1-4; abundance: -; v_gene: TRBV5-8; CDR3nt: TGTGCCAGCAGCTCAAACGCAGGGGGCCGAGAAAAACTGTTTTTT; CDR3aa: CASSSNAGGREKLFF
d_gene: TRBD1; j_gene: TRBJ2-7; abundance: -; v_gene: TRBV7-9; CDR3nt: TGTGCCAGCAGCGCCCGGGACAGTACCTACGAGCAGTACTTC; CDR3aa: CASSARDSTYEQYF
d_gene: TRBD1; j_gene: TRBJ2-3; abundance: -; v_gene: TRBV6-6; CDR3nt: TGTGCCAGCAGTACCCGGGACAGGGTGGGTACGCAGTATTTT; CDR3aa: CASSTRDRVGTQYF
d_gene: TRBD2; j_gene: TRBJ2-3; abundance: once; v_gene: TRBV7-2; CDR3nt: TGTGCCAGCAGCTTATGGGGTAGCGGGGGGGCCGCAGATACGCAGTATTTT; CDR3aa: CASSLWGSGGAADTQYF
d_gene: -; j_gene: TRBJ2-7; abundance: -; v_gene: TRBV7-6; CDR3nt: TGTGCCAGCAGCCCCCCCGGAGGCTCGGCTGTCGAGCAGTACTTC; CDR3aa: CASSPPGGSAVEQYF
d_gene: -; j_gene: TRBJ2-1; abundance: -; v_gene: TRBV29-1; CDR3nt: TGCAGCGTTGAAAGGAATGAGCAGTTCTTC; CDR3aa: CSVERNEQFF
d_gene: -; j_gene: TRBJ2-2; abundance: -; v_gene: TRBV2; CDR3nt: TGTGCCAGCAGAGACGACACCGGGGAGCTGTTTTTT; CDR3aa: CASRDDTGELFF
d_gene: -; j_gene: TRBJ1-1; abundance: -; v_gene: TRBV19; CDR3nt: TGTGCCAGTAGTATAGTGTCAGGACTACCCACTGAAGCTTTCTTT; CDR3aa: CASSIVSGLPTEAFF
d_gene: -; j_gene: TRBJ2-7; abundance: -; v_gene: TRBV4-2; CDR3nt: TGTGCCAGCAGCCGCGGACTGAACTCCTACGAGCAGTACTTC; CDR3aa: CASSRGLNSYEQYF
d_gene: TRBD2; j_gene: TRBJ2-7; abundance: -; v_gene: TRBV5-1; CDR3nt: TGCGCCAGCAGCCCGGGACTAGCGGGAGGGTACTACGAGCAGTACTTC; CDR3aa: CASSPGLAGGYYEQYF
d_gene: TRBD2; j_gene: TRBJ2-7; abundance: -; v_gene: TRBV6-1; CDR3nt: TGTGCCAGCAGTGACCGGGGACTAGCGGGAGGTGACGAGCAGTACTTC; CDR3aa: CASSDRGLAGGDEQYF
d_gene: TRBD2; j_gene: TRBJ2-5; abundance: -; v_gene: TRBV7-2; CDR3nt: TGTGCCAGCAGCCCCTTTGGGAGACTAGCGGAAGAGACCCAGTACTTC; CDR3aa: CASSPFGRLAEETQYF
d_gene: -; j_gene: TRBJ2-2; abundance: -; v_gene: TRBV5-4; CDR3nt: TGTGCCAGCAGCCTTCTAAGGGGGGTTGACACCGGGGAGCTGTTTTTT; CDR3aa: CASSLLRGVDTGELFF
d_gene: -; j_gene: TRBJ2-7; abundance: -; v_gene: TRBV10-2; CDR3nt: TGCGCCAGCAGCGAGACTAGGGGATCCTACGAGCAGTACTTC; CDR3aa: CASSETRGSYEQYF
d_gene: -; j_gene: TRBJ2-7; abundance: -; v_gene: TRBV29-1; CDR3nt: TGCAGCGTGGCCCGGGAAATGGCATCCTACGAGCAGTACTTC; CDR3aa: CSVAREMASYEQYF
d_gene: TRBD1; j_gene: TRBJ2-1; abundance: -; v_gene: TRBV2; CDR3nt: TGTGCCAGCACCCGGGACAGGGGTAACAATGAGCAGTTCTTC; CDR3aa: CASTRDRGNNEQFF
d_gene: -; j_gene: TRBJ2-1; abundance: -; v_gene: TRBV2; CDR3nt: TGTGCCAGCAGTCCCGGGACGGCCAACAATGAGCAGTTCTTC; CDR3aa: CASSPGTANNEQFF
d_gene: -; j_gene: TRBJ1-6; abundance: -; v_gene: TRBV4-1; CDR3nt: TGCGCCAGCAGGGTAGAGGCAGGGCAGAATTCACCCCTCCACTTT; CDR3aa: CASRVEAGQNSPLHF
d_gene: -; j_gene: TRBJ2-7; abundance: -; v_gene: TRBV28; CDR3nt: TGTGCCAGCAGCGTCGGGGGTGAGCAGTACTTC; CDR3aa: CASSVGGEQYF
d_gene: TRBD1; j_gene: TRBJ1-1; abundance: once; v_gene: TRBV12-5; CDR3nt: TGTGCTAGTGACGAGGGGGCAAGGGGCACTGAAGCTTTCTTT; CDR3aa: CASDEGARGTEAFF